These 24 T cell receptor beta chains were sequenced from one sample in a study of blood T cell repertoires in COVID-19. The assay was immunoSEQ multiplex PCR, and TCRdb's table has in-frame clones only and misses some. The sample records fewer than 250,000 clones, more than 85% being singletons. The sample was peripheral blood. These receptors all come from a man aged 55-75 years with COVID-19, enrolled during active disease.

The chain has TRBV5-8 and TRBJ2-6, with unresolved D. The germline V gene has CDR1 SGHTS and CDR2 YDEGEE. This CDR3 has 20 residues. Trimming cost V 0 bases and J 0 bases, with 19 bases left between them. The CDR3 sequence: CASSLGRRYPYLSGANVLTF. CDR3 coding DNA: TGTGCCAGCAGCTTGGGGCGGAGATACCCCTATCTCTCTGGGGCCAACGTCCTGACTTTC.

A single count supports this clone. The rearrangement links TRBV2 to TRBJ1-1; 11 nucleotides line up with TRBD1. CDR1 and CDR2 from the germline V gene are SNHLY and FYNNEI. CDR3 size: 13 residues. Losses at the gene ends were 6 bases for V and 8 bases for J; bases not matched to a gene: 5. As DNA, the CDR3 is TGTGCCAGCAGGGGACAGGGGGTAGGGGAAGCTTTCTTT. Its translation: CASRGQGVGEAFF.

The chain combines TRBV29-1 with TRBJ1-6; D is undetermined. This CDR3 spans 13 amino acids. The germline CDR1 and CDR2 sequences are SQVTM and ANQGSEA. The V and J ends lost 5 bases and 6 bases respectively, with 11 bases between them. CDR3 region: CSVYQSVNSPLHF. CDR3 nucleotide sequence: TGCAGCGTTTACCAGAGCGTTAATTCACCCCTCCACTTT.

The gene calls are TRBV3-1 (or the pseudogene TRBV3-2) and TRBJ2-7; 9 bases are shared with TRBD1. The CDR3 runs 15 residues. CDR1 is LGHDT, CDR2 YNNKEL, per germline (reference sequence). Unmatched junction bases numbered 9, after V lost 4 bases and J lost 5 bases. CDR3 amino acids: CASSPDRGRTNEQYF. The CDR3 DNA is TGTGCCAGCAGCCCCGACAGGGGGAGGACTAACGAGCAGTACTTC.

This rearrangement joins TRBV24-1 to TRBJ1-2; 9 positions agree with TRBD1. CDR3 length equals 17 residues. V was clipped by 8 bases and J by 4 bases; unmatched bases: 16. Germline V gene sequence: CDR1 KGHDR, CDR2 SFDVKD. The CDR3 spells CATTNWGGQGLAYGYTF. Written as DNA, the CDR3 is TGTGCCACCACAAACTGGGGCGGACAGGGGTTGGCCTATGGCTACACCTTC.

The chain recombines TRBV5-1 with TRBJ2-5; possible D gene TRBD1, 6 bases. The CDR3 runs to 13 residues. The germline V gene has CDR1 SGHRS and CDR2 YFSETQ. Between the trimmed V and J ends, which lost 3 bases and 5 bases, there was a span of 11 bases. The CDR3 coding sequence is TGCGCCAGCAGCTCTCAGGGGACGGAGACCCAGTACTTC. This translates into CASSSQGTETQYF.

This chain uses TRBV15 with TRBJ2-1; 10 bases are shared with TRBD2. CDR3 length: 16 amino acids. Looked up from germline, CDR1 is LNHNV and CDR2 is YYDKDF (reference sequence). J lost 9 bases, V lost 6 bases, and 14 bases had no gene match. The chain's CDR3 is CATSQSGRADGTEQFF. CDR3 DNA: TGTGCCACCAGTCAGAGCGGGAGGGCAGATGGTACTGAGCAGTTCTTC.

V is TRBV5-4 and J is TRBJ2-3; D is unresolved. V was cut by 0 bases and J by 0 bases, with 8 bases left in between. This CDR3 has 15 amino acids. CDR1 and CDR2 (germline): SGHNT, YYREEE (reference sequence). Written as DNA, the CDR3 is TGTGCCAGCAGCTTGGATCAAACTAGCACAGATACGCAGTATTTT. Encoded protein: CASSLDQTSTDTQYF.

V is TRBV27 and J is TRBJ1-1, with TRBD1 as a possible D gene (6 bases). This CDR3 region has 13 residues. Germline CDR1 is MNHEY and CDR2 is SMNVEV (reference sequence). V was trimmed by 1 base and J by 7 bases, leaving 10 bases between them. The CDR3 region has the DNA TGTGCCAGCAGTTTATATGGGGGCGATGAAGCTTTCTTT. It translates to CASSLYGGDEAFF.

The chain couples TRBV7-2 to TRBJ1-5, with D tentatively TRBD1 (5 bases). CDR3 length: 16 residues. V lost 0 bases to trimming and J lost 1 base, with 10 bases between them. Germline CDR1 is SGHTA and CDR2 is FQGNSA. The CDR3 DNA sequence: TGTGCCAGCAGCTTAGCAGGGGCAGGAAGCAATCAGCCCCAGCATTTT. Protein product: CASSLAGAGSNQPQHF.

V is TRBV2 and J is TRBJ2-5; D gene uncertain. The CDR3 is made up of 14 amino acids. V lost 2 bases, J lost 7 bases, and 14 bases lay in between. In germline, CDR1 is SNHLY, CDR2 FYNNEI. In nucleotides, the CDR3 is TGTGCCAGCAGTGAACAGGCCCCCCATGGGACCCAGTACTTC. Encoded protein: CASSEQAPHGTQYF.

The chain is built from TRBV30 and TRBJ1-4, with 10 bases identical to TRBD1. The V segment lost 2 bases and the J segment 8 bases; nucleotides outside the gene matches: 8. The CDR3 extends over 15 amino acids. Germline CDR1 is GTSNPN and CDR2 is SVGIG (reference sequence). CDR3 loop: CAWSITGTGAEKLFF. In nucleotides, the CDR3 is TGTGCCTGGAGTATCACCGGGACAGGGGCCGAAAAACTGTTTTTT. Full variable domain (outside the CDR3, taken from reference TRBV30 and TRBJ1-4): SQTIHQWPATLVQPVGSPLSLECTVEGTSNPNLYWYRQAAGRGLQLLFYSVGIGQISSEVPQNLSASRPQDRQFILSSKKLLLSDSGFYLCAWSITGTGAEKLFFGSGTQLSVL.

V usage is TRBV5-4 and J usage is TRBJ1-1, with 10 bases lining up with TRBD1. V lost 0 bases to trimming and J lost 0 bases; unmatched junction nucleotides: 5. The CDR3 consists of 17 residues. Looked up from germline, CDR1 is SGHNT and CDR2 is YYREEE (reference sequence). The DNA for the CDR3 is TGTGCCAGCAGCTTGGGGGGACAGGGGCGGGTGAACACTGAAGCTTTCTTT. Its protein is CASSLGGQGRVNTEAFF.

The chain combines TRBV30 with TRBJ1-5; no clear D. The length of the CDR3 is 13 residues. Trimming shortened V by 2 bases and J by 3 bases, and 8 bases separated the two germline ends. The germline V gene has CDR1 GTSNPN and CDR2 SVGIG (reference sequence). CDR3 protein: CAWSLAVNQPQHF. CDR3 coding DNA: TGTGCCTGGAGTTTGGCTGTCAATCAGCCCCAGCATTTT. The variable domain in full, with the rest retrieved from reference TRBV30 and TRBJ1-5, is SQTIHQWPATLVQPVGSPLSLECTVEGTSNPNLYWYRQAAGRGLQLLFYSVGIGQISSEVPQNLSASRPQDRQFILSSKKLLLSDSGFYLCAWSLAVNQPQHFGDGTRLSIL.

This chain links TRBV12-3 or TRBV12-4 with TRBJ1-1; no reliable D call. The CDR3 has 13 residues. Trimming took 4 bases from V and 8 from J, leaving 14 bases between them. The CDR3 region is CASSSGVRAEAFF. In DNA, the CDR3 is TGTGCCAGCAGTTCCGGAGTAAGAGCAGAAGCTTTCTTT.

CDR3 region: CASSLVRGRGHGELFF. The CDR3 nucleotides are TGTGCCAGCAGCTTAGTACGCGGGAGGGGTCACGGGGAGCTGTTTTTT. The chain joins TRBV7-2 to TRBJ2-2, with 9 bases that match TRBD2. This CDR3 comprises 16 residues. The germline gives CDR1 SGHTA, CDR2 FQGNSA. The V gene end was trimmed by 1 base and the J gene end by 7 bases; junction bases not matched to a gene: 7.

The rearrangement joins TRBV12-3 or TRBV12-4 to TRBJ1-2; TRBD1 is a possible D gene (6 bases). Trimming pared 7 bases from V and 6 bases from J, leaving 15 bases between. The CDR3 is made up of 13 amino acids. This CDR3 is CASTYRVGNGYTF. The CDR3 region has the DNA TGTGCCAGCACCTACAGGGTGGGGAATGGCTACACCTTC.

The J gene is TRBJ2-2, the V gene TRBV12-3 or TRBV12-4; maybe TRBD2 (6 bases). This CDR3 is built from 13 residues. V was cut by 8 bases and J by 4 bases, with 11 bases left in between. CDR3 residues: CASSGLRTGELFF. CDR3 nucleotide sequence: TGTGCCAGCTCGGGACTCCGCACCGGGGAGCTGTTTTTT.

This CDR3 is CASGAGQGTGNEQFF. CDR3 in DNA: TGTGCTAGTGGTGCCGGACAGGGGACGGGCAATGAGCAGTTCTTC. The chain carries TRBV12-5 and TRBJ2-1; 9 bases are shared with TRBD1. The CDR3 runs to 15 residues. Germline V lookup: CDR1 LGHNT, CDR2 FRNRAP. V gave up 5 bases and J gave up 6 bases; unmatched junction bases: 8.

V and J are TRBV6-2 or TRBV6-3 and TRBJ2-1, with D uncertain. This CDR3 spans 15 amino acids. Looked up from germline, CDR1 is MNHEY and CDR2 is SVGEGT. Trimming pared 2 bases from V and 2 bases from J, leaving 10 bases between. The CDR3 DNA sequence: TGTGCCAGCAGTTACCTCGGAGAAGCCTACAATGAGCAGTTCTTC. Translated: CASSYLGEAYNEQFF.

The CDR3 DNA reads TGTGCCACCAAACAAGACCATAGCCCCACCGGGGAGCTGTTTTTT. Protein product: CATKQDHSPTGELFF. This sequence joins TRBV19 and TRBJ2-2, with unresolved D. Germline V gene data show CDR1 as LNHDA and CDR2 as SQIVND (reference sequence). V dropped 10 bases and J dropped 4 bases, with 19 bases sitting between them. The CDR3 runs to 15 residues.

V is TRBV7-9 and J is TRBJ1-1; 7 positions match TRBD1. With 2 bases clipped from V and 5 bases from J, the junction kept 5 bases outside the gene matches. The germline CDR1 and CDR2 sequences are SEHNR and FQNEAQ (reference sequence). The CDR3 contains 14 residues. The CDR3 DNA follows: TGTGCCAGCAGCTTAAGTCAGGGGGGAACTGAAGCTTTCTTT. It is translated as CASSLSQGGTEAFF.

Written as DNA, the CDR3 is TGTGCCAGCTCACACATAGCGGGGGACTACGAGCAGTACTTC. This gives the protein CASSHIAGDYEQYF. V gene TRBV18 combines with J gene TRBJ2-7, with 9 bases matching TRBD2. The CDR3 is made up of 14 amino acids. The J segment lost 3 bases and the V segment lost 4 bases, leaving 4 bases of the junction unmatched. Germline V gene data show CDR1 as KGHSH and CDR2 as LQKENI.

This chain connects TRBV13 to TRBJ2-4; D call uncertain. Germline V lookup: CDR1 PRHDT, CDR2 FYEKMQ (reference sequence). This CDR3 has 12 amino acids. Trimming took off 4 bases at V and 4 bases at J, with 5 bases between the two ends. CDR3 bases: TGTGCCAGCAGCTCCGGGAAAAACATTCAGTACTTC. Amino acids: CASSSGKNIQYF.